The 2 T cell receptor beta chains in this list originate from one sample, sequenced in a study of shared clonotypes between healthy human individuals. Profiling relied on immunoSEQ multiplex PCR, and the TCRdb table lists in-frame clones only, not all of them. This table holds approximately 2.4 million clones, under 97% found once. Sequenced material: naive CD4+ T cells sorted from blood. Noted subset: CD45RA+ positively selected. Every receptor here comes from a man between 18 and 29 years old in good health.

J is TRBJ1-4 and V is TRBV6-1; D is unclear. Germline V CDR1 and CDR2: MNHNS, SASEGT. The CDR3 has 16 residues. Trimming removed 2 bases from V and 5 bases from J, with 15 bases in between. CDR3 loop: CASSEQRPGWNEKLFF. The CDR3 DNA sequence: TGTGCCAGCAGTGAACAAAGGCCAGGATGGAATGAAAAACTGTTTTTT.

The chain is built from TRBV10-3 and TRBJ2-5; D might be TRBD1 (5 bases). Germline V CDR1 and CDR2: ENHRY, SYGVKD. Trimming took 3 bases from V and 1 from J, leaving 12 bases between them. This CDR3 comprises 15 residues. The CDR3 nucleotides read TGTGCCATCAGTGATCTTGGGGCGGTCCAAGAGACCCAGTACTTC. Protein: CAISDLGAVQETQYF.